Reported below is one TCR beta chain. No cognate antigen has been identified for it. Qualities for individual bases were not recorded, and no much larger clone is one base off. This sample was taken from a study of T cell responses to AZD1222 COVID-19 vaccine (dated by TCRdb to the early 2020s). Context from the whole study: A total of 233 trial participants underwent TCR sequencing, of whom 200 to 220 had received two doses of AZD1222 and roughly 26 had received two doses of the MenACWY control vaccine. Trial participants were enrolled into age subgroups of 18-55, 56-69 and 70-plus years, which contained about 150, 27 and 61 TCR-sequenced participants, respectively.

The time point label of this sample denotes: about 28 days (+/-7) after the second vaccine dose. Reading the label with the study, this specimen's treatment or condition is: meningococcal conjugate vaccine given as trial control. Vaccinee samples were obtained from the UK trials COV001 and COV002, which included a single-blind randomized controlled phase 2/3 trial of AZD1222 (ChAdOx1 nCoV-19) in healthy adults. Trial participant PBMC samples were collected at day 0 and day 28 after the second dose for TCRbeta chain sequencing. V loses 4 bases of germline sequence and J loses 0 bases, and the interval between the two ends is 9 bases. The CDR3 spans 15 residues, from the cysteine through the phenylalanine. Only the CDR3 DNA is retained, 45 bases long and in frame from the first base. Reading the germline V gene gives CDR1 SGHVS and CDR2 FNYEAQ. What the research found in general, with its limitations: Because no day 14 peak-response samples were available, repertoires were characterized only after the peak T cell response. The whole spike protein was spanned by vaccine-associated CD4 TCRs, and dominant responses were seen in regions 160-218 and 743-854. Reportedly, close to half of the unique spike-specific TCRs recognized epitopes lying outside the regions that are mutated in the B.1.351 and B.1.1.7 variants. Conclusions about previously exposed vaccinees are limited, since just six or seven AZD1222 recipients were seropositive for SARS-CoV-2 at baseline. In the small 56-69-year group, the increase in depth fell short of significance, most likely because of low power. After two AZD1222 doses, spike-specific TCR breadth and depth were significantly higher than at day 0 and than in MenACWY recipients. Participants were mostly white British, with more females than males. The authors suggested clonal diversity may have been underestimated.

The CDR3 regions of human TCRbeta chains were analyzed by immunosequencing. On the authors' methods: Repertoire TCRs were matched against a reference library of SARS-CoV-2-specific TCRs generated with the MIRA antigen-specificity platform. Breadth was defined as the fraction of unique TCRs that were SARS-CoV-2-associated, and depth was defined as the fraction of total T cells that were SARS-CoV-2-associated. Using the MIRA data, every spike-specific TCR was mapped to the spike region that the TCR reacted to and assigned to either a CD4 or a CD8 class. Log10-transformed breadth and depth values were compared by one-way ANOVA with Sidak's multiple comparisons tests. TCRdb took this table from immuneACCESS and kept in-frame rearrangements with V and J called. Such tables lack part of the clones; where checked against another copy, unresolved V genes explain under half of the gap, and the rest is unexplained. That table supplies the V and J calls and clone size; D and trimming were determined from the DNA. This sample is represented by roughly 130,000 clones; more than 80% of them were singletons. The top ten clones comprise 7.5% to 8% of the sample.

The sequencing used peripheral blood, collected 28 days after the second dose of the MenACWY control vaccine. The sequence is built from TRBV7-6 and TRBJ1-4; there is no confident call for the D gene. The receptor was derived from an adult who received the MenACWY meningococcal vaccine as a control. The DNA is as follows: TGTGCCAGCAGCTCCATGACTTCAACTAATGAAAAACTGTTTTTT. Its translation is CASSSMTSTNEKLFF.